These 10 T cell receptor beta chains originate from one sample sequenced in a study of PD-1 blockade in classical Hodgkin lymphoma. Time point indicated: cycle 4 day 1 (C4D1), after less than 7 weeks of nivolumab. Relapses following autologous stem cell transplantation were seen in all patients, with brentuximab vedotin exposure varying. The assay was immunoSEQ multiplex PCR, and TCRdb's table has in-frame clones only and misses some. The sample has around 50,000 clones; roughly 90% are singletons. The starting material was peripheral blood mononuclear cells (PBMCs), obtained before the fourth cycle of nivolumab. The source is a human donor with classical Hodgkin lymphoma.

This chain links TRBV9 with TRBJ2-1, with 7 nucleotides matching TRBD2. Germline V gene data show CDR1 as SGDLS and CDR2 as YYNGEE. Trimming removed 0 bases from V and 8 bases from J; junction bases left unmatched: 8. This CDR3 is 15 amino acids long. CDR3 sequence reads: CASSVEWGLRDEQFF. CDR3 in DNA: TGTGCCAGCAGCGTAGAATGGGGACTAAGGGATGAGCAGTTCTTC.

The V call is TRBV5-4, the J call TRBJ2-2, with D possibly matching TRBD2 (5 bases). Germline CDR1 reads SGHNT; CDR2 reads YYREEE (reference sequence). This CDR3 has 15 residues. V dropped 3 bases and J dropped 7 bases, with 16 bases sitting between them. The chain's CDR3 is CASSYRRGQSGELFF. The CDR3 DNA sequence: TGTGCCAGCAGCTATCGGAGAGGGCAGAGCGGGGAGCTGTTTTTT.

J is TRBJ2-1 and V is TRBV9; 8 bases fit TRBD2. Germline V gene data show CDR1 as SGDLS and CDR2 as YYNGEE. The CDR3 spans 19 residues. J was trimmed by 2 bases and V by 0 bases; bases with no gene match: 13. CDR3 amino acids: CASSVVGSGNLLAYNEQFF. In DNA, the CDR3 is TGTGCCAGCAGCGTAGTTGGTAGCGGGAACTTGTTAGCCTACAATGAGCAGTTCTTC.

This chain links TRBV6-5 with TRBJ2-7; 8 nucleotides match TRBD1. V was clipped by 5 bases and J by 5 bases; unmatched bases: 11. CDR1 and CDR2 from the germline V gene are MNHEY and SVGAGI. The CDR3 spans 15 residues. The CDR3 bases are TGTGCCAGCAGTCGGCCCGGACAGGGTCGGAACGAGCAGTACTTC. Translated: CASSRPGQGRNEQYF.

This chain links TRBV10-1 with TRBJ1-1; TRBD1 matches 9 bases. Germline CDR1 reads WNHNN; CDR2 reads SYGVQD (reference sequence). CDR3 length: 16 residues. V was clipped by 3 bases and J by 6 bases; unmatched bases: 11. CDR3 in DNA: TGCGCCAGCAGTGAATCCACCGGGACAGGGATCCCTGAAGCTTTCTTT. Its translation: CASSESTGTGIPEAFF.

The chain has TRBV19 and TRBJ1-5, with 11 bases lining up with TRBD1. The length of the CDR3 is 12 residues. V was clipped by 10 bases and J by 6 bases; unmatched bases: 2. CDR1 LNHDA and CDR2 SQIVND come from the germline V gene (reference sequence). CDR3 bases: TGTGCCACCGGGACAGGGGGTCAGCCCCAGCATTTT. It codes for CATGTGGQPQHF.

The chain has TRBV19 and TRBJ2-5, with TRBD2 matching over 11 bases. CDR3 length: 16 amino acids. V lost 0 bases to trimming and J lost 2 bases; unmatched junction nucleotides: 2. Per the germline V gene, CDR1 is LNHDA and CDR2 is SQIVND (reference sequence). The CDR3: CASSIDTSGRQETQYF. CDR3 bases: TGTGCCAGTAGTATAGACACTAGCGGGAGACAAGAGACCCAGTACTTC. The full variable domain, rest sourced from reference TRBV19 and TRBJ2-5, is DGGITQSPKYLFRKEGQNVTLSCEQNLNHDAMYWYRQDPGQGLRLIYYSQIVNDFQKGDIAEGYSVSREKKESFPLTVTSAQKNPTAFYLCASSIDTSGRQETQYFGPGTRLLVL.

V is TRBV7-9 and J is TRBJ2-1, with TRBD2 matching over 13 bases. The V segment lost 5 bases and the J segment 9 bases; nucleotides outside the gene matches: 7. The CDR3 loop spans 15 amino acids. Germline CDR1 SEHNR, CDR2 FQNEAQ (reference sequence). Here the CDR3 reads CASSPLAGGNTEQFF. DNA of the CDR3: TGTGCCAGCAGCCCACTAGCGGGAGGGAATACTGAGCAGTTCTTC.

V and J are TRBV7-9 and TRBJ2-1, with a possible D match to TRBD1 (6 bases). V lost 6 bases and J lost 2, with 17 bases in between. This CDR3 comprises 16 residues. Germline lookup yields CDR1 SEHNR and CDR2 FQNEAQ (reference sequence). For the CDR3, the DNA is TGTGCCAGCAGGAACAGAGGGGCAGGGGCCTACAATGAGCAGTTCTTC. This codes for CASRNRGAGAYNEQFF.

This rearrangement joins TRBV7-8 to TRBJ1-1, with 9 positions matching TRBD1. After removal of 3 bases from V and 2 bases from J, the junction contained 4 bases not matched to a gene. CDR1 is SGHVS and CDR2 is FQNEAQ in the germline V gene. This CDR3 region has 15 residues. CDR3 coding DNA: TGTGCCAGCAGCTTTACAGGGGGCGCAAACACTGAAGCTTTCTTT. This codes for CASSFTGGANTEAFF.